One sample yielded the 28 T cell receptor beta chains listed below, sequenced in a study of cytomegalovirus exposure and HLA in healthy donors. Use of 60 Vbeta and 13 Jbeta primers characterized the PCR. The assay was immunoSEQ multiplex PCR, and TCRdb's table has in-frame clones only and misses some. This sample's table reports about 54,000 clones. The source material was PBMCs. These receptors were taken from a woman aged 40 to 50 in good health and CMV-seronegative.

The chain combines TRBV4-2 with TRBJ1-2; TRBD1 agrees at 8 bases. The CDR3 sequence is 17 residues long. The trim removed 0 bases at V and 8 bases at J, leaving 14 bases unmatched. Germline loops: CDR1 LGHNA, CDR2 YNFKEQ. The CDR3, as DNA: TGTGCCAGCAGCCAAGATTTGACAGGGGTGGGTTATAGAGGCTACACCTTC. Translating gives CASSQDLTGVGYRGYTF.

The chain is built from TRBV19 and TRBJ1-3; no clear D. Germline loops: CDR1 LNHDA, CDR2 SQIVND (reference sequence). V was pared by 7 bases and J by 0 bases, with 13 bases between. The CDR3 loop spans 15 amino acids. DNA of the CDR3: TGTGCCAGTAAAGAGATGACGGGCTCTGGAAACACCATATATTTT. As protein: CASKEMTGSGNTIYF.

J is TRBJ1-5 and V is TRBV25-1; no clear D gene. V lost 10 bases and J 8 bases, leaving 18 bases between the germline ends. The CDR3 loop spans 13 amino acids. Per germline, CDR1 MGHDK and CDR2 SYGVNS. The CDR3 spells CATGGLGIKPQHF. The CDR3 nucleotides are TGTGCCACCGGAGGACTGGGAATCAAGCCCCAGCATTTT.

This sequence joins TRBV6-5 and TRBJ2-7; D unclear. V was cut by 5 bases and J by 2 bases, with 13 bases left in between. CDR1 is MNHEY and CDR2 is SVGAGI in the germline V gene. The CDR3 is 14 amino acids. The DNA of the CDR3 is TGTGCCAGCAGTCCGCGGAAACACGCCTACGAGCAGTACTTC. Translating gives CASSPRKHAYEQYF.

The chain is built from TRBV4-2 and TRBJ2-7; tentative D call: TRBD2 (6 bases). Germline V lookup: CDR1 LGHNA, CDR2 YNFKEQ. CDR3 size: 15 residues. V was cut by 1 base and J by 4 bases, with 14 bases left in between. CDR3 sequence: CASSQVWRERYEQYF. CDR3 DNA sequence: TGTGCCAGCAGCCAAGTTTGGCGGGAAAGATACGAGCAGTACTTC.

The rearrangement joins TRBV7-9 to TRBJ2-2, with unresolved D. Germline assignment: CDR1 SEHNR and CDR2 FQNEAQ (reference sequence). The CDR3 has 14 amino acids. Trimming removed 5 bases from V and 1 base from J, with 8 bases in between. CDR3 residues: CASSLTQNTGELFF. CDR3 DNA: TGTGCCAGCAGCCTAACTCAGAACACCGGGGAGCTGTTTTTT.

This chain joins TRBV30 and TRBJ1-1; D not certain. CDR1 and CDR2 from the germline V gene are GTSNPN and SVGIG (reference sequence). V gave up 3 bases and J gave up 4 bases, with 21 bases separating them. This CDR3 region has 16 residues. For the CDR3, the DNA is TGTGCCTGGAGCGGAATAGCACCAATCGGGTTCACTGAAGCTTTCTTT. Its translation: CAWSGIAPIGFTEAFF.

DNA of the CDR3: TGTGCCAGCAGCTCACACAACGAGCAGTACTTC. The encoded protein is CASSSHNEQYF. The chain uses TRBV7-9 and TRBJ2-7; D is ambiguous. CDR3 size: 11 residues. CDR1 is SEHNR and CDR2 is FQNEAQ in the germline V gene (reference sequence). Trimming left V 4 bases short and J 5 bases short, with 6 bases between.

The rearrangement joins TRBV7-3 to TRBJ2-5; 11 bases are a match to TRBD1. Looked up from germline, CDR1 is SGHTA and CDR2 is FQGTGA. After removal of 2 bases from V and 7 bases from J, the junction contained 3 bases not matched to a gene. There are 14 residues in the CDR3. The DNA for the CDR3 is TGTGCCAGCAGCTTAGTGGGGACAGGGGGGACCCAGTACTTC. Residues: CASSLVGTGGTQYF.

V usage is TRBV11-1 and J usage is TRBJ1-6, with D possibly TRBD1 on 6 matching bases. Germline V gene sequence: CDR1 SGHAT, CDR2 FQDESV (reference sequence). There are 16 residues in the CDR3. The V and J ends lost 11 bases and 2 bases respectively, with 19 bases between them. The CDR3 coding sequence is TGTGCCGGGGGCTTGTGGACCGTACCCTATAATTCACCCCTCCACTTT. Its translation is CAGGLWTVPYNSPLHF.

The chain employs TRBV19 and TRBJ1-5; D call uncertain. With 1 base removed from V and 6 bases from J, the gap between germline ends came to 10 bases. CDR1 and CDR2 from the germline V gene are LNHDA and SQIVND (reference sequence). The CDR3 loop spans 14 amino acids. The CDR3 DNA sequence: TGTGCCAGTAGTATAGGGCAGGCGGGTCAGCCCCAGCATTTT. Its protein is CASSIGQAGQPQHF.

The chain combines TRBV9 with TRBJ1-1, with TRBD1 as a possible D gene (5 bases). This CDR3 has 15 residues. CDR1 and CDR2 from the germline V gene are SGDLS and YYNGEE. With 0 bases removed from V and 7 bases from J, the gap between germline ends came to 16 bases. CDR3 bases: TGTGCCAGCAGCGTAGGTAGCCATGCGGGGCTTGAAGCTTTCTTT. Protein: CASSVGSHAGLEAFF.

V gene TRBV7-3 combines with J gene TRBJ2-5; D is possibly TRBD1 (6 bases). This CDR3 is built from 15 residues. Trimming pared 5 bases from V and 4 bases from J, leaving 17 bases between. CDR1 is SGHTA and CDR2 is FQGTGA in the germline V gene. The CDR3 loop is CASSPTGTWGETQYF. The DNA of the CDR3 is TGTGCCAGCAGCCCGACCGGGACATGGGGAGAGACCCAGTACTTC.

The V gene is TRBV5-5, the J gene TRBJ1-1; no clear D. The CDR3 sequence is 13 residues long. The V gene lost 2 bases and the J gene lost 5 bases, with 10 bases spanning the gap. From germline, CDR1 is SGHKS and CDR2 YYEKEE (reference sequence). CDR3 region: CASSFTEQTEAFF. The CDR3 DNA reads TGTGCCAGCAGCTTTACGGAACAGACTGAAGCTTTCTTT. Drawing the rest from reference TRBV5-5 and TRBJ1-1, the complete variable domain is DAGVTQSPTHLIKTRGQQVTLRCSPISGHKSVSWYQQVLGQGPQFIFQYYEKEERGRGNFPDRFSARQFPNYSSELNVNALLLGDSALYLCASSFTEQTEAFFGQGTRLTVV.

This chain uses TRBV9 with TRBJ2-2; 8 bases fit TRBD2. Germline loops: CDR1 SGDLS, CDR2 YYNGEE. The CDR3 is made up of 16 amino acids. V dropped 0 bases and J dropped 4; count of bases not matched to a gene: 5. CDR3 DNA: TGTGCCAGCAGCGTAGCTGGGCTAGCGGGCACCGGGGAGCTGTTTTTT. Its translation: CASSVAGLAGTGELFF.

The CDR3 sequence is CASKGIGSNQPQHF. As DNA, the CDR3 is TGTGCCAGCAAGGGGATTGGTAGCAATCAGCCCCAGCATTTT. V usage is TRBV27 and J usage is TRBJ1-5, with D possibly being TRBD1 (5 bases). CDR1 and CDR2 from the germline V gene are MNHEY and SMNVEV (reference sequence). This CDR3 contains 14 residues. V shed 7 bases and J shed 0 bases, with 10 bases lying between them.

The chain joins TRBV6-5 to TRBJ1-2, with 8 bases lining up with TRBD1. The CDR3 has 14 amino acids. Germline CDR1 and CDR2: MNHEY and SVGAGI. V shed 6 bases and J 2 bases; nucleotides not matched to a gene: 5. The CDR3 DNA reads TGTGCCAGCAGCCACAGGGGGTCCAACTATGGCTACACCTTC. Translating gives CASSHRGSNYGYTF.

The rearrangement joins TRBV6-1 to TRBJ1-1; 7 nucleotides align to TRBD1. The V gene's germline CDR1 is MNHNS and CDR2 SASEGT. This CDR3 region has 14 residues. Losses at the gene ends were 7 bases for V and 4 bases for J; bases not matched to a gene: 9. The CDR3 reads CASTPDRWTTEAFF. The CDR3, as DNA: TGTGCCAGCACCCCGGACAGGTGGACCACTGAAGCTTTCTTT.

The rearrangement joins TRBV6-5 to TRBJ2-7, with 7 bases aligning to TRBD1. Germline CDR1 is MNHEY and CDR2 is SVGAGI. With V trimmed by 5 bases and J by 2 bases, 6 bases remained unmatched. The CDR3 is 14 amino acids. CDR3 nucleotides: TGTGCCAGCAGTGACGTTACAGGGGCCTACGAGCAGTACTTC. It encodes CASSDVTGAYEQYF.

The genes are TRBV19 and TRBJ1-3; no reliable D call. This CDR3 region has 14 residues. V lost 3 bases, J lost 1 base, and 7 bases lay in between. Germline CDR1 LNHDA, CDR2 SQIVND (reference sequence). Written as DNA, the CDR3 is TGTGCCAGTAGTATGAGGGAGTCTGGAAACACCATATATTTT. This translates into CASSMRESGNTIYF.

The V gene is TRBV28, the J gene TRBJ2-7, with 10 bases lining up with TRBD1. CDR3 length: 15 amino acids. The ends lost 4 bases at V and 6 bases at J; junction bases unmatched: 9. Germline values: CDR1 MDHEN, CDR2 SYDVKM. The CDR3 protein is CASSSPGTGEIEQYF. CDR3 nucleotides: TGTGCCAGCAGTTCCCCCGGGACAGGGGAAATCGAGCAGTACTTC.

CDR3 in amino acids: CASSPTSGNNEQFF. In DNA, the CDR3 is TGTGCCAGCTCACCCACTAGCGGGAACAATGAGCAGTTCTTC. The V gene is TRBV18, the J gene TRBJ2-1; 10 bases are a match to TRBD2. Germline V CDR1 and CDR2: KGHSH, LQKENI. The J segment lost 5 bases and the V segment lost 3 bases, leaving 1 base of the junction unmatched. This CDR3 contains 14 residues.

The rearrangement uses TRBV4-1 and TRBJ2-7; 8 nucleotides match TRBD2. V gave up 2 bases and J gave up 2 bases; unmatched junction bases: 11. This CDR3 spans 17 amino acids. CDR1 and CDR2 from the germline V gene are MGHRA and YSYEKL. In DNA form, the CDR3 reads TGCGCCAGCAGCCAACTTCTACTAGCGGACCTTCCCTACGAGCAGTACTTC. Translated, it gives CASSQLLLADLPYEQYF.

The chain has TRBV19 and TRBJ2-2; D is uncertain. CDR3 size: 14 residues. The germline gives CDR1 LNHDA, CDR2 SQIVND (reference sequence). The ends were cut back, 7 bases at V and 3 bases at J, with 12 bases in the middle. The CDR3 reads CASISSVDTGELFF. The CDR3 DNA is TGTGCCAGTATCTCTAGTGTGGACACCGGGGAGCTGTTTTTT.

The genes are TRBV11-1 and TRBJ1-2; 7 bases match TRBD1. This CDR3 region has 14 residues. V lost 1 base, J lost 4 bases, and 3 bases stayed unmatched. Germline V gene lookup returns CDR1 SGHAT and CDR2 FQDESV (reference sequence). DNA for the CDR3: TGTGCCAGCAGCTTAGGCCCAGGGGGCTATGGCTACACCTTC. Translation gives CASSLGPGGYGYTF.

The genes are TRBV5-5 and TRBJ2-5; tentatively, D is TRBD2 (5 bases). Germline-derived CDR1 and CDR2 are SGHKS and YYEKEE (reference sequence). The CDR3 has 14 residues. Trimming took off 5 bases at V and 5 bases at J, with 16 bases between the two ends. CDR3 in amino acids: CASSVGEFRETQYF. CDR3 bases: TGTGCCAGCAGTGTCGGGGAGTTTCGGGAGACCCAGTACTTC.

The chain employs TRBV30 and TRBJ1-1, with TRBD1 matching 10 bases. With 5 bases clipped from V and 5 bases from J, the junction kept 2 bases outside the gene matches. The CDR3 extends over 12 amino acids. The germline CDR1 and CDR2 sequences are GTSNPN and SVGIG (reference sequence). The CDR3, as DNA: TGTGCCTGGGGGGGACAGGGGACTGAAGCTTTCTTT. Residues: CAWGGQGTEAFF.

This chain uses TRBV29-1 with TRBJ1-2, with D perhaps matching TRBD1 (5 bases). The CDR3 covers 13 residues. The V end was cut by 6 bases, the J end by 9 bases, with 20 bases between. Germline values: CDR1 SQVTM, CDR2 ANQGSEA. This chain's CDR3 is CSVLGTTVGSYTF. CDR3 nucleotides: TGCAGCGTACTGGGGACTACGGTCGGGAGCTACACCTTC.